These 6 T cell receptor beta chains share one sample of origin, sequenced in a study of T cells in Graves' hyperthyroidism and ophthalmopathy. Template material for amplifying TCR beta CDR3 regions consisted of RNA transcripts. With the HTBI primer set, the TCR CDR3 went through a first round of RT-PCR. TCRdb reanalysed the multiplex PCR reads using MiXCR and keeps one entry per CDR3 protein. The sample shows 500,000 to 800,000 distinct CDR3 sequences, about 15% of them seen only once. The specimen was blood. These receptors all stem from a woman in her forties or fifties with Graves' ophthalmopathy.

This clonotype was observed a few times. Just one base apart from a much larger clone, this may be a read error. The V gene is TRBV27, the J gene TRBJ2-5, with 8 bases lining up with TRBD1. The CDR3 runs to 15 residues. The trim removed 0 bases at V and 4 bases at J, leaving 4 bases unmatched. Germline CDR1 MNHEY, CDR2 SMNVEV (reference sequence). As DNA, the CDR3 is TGTGCCAGCAGTTTATCGACAGGGGCCGGAGAGACCCAGTACTTC. It codes for CASSLSTGAGETQYF.

There are many counts of this clonotype. The J gene is TRBJ2-4, the V gene TRBV5-1; 10 bases agree with TRBD1. Trimming removed 4 bases from V and 4 bases from J; junction bases left unmatched: 8. CDR1 and CDR2 from the germline V gene are SGHRS and YFSETQ. CDR3 size: 16 residues. CDR3 coding DNA: TGCGCCAGCAGCCCTTCCGGGACAGGGGAAAAAAACATTCAGTACTTC. Residues: CASSPSGTGEKNIQYF.

This clonotype has a handful of counts. The CDR3 DNA is TGTGCCAGCAGCCAAATTGGGGGCGGGAGGCCCTCCTACGAGCAGTACTTC. Protein: CASSQIGGGRPSYEQYF. The V call is TRBV3-1, the J call TRBJ2-7; 8 nucleotides match TRBD2. Germline lookup yields CDR1 LGHDT and CDR2 YNNKEL (reference sequence). The CDR3 sequence is 17 residues long. Unmatched junction bases numbered 9, after V lost 2 bases and J lost 0 bases.

Only a few counts were recorded for this clonotype. This sequence joins TRBV9 and TRBJ1-4; D is possibly TRBD1 (5 bases). V lost 0 bases and J 8 bases, leaving 14 bases between the germline ends. The germline CDR1 and CDR2 sequences are SGDLS and YYNGEE. The CDR3 contains 15 residues. CDR3 bases: TGTGCCAGCAGCGTAGCCGGGGGAGATGCCGAAAAACTGTTTTTT. This translates into CASSVAGGDAEKLFF.

There are many counts of this clonotype. The V and J genes are TRBV20-1 and TRBJ2-3, with 13 bases aligning to TRBD2. CDR1 and CDR2 from the germline V gene are DFQATT and SNEGSKA (reference sequence). The trim removed 6 bases at V and 2 bases at J, leaving 2 bases unmatched. CDR3 size: 14 residues. DNA for the CDR3: TGCAGTGCCGGACTAGCGGGGGACACAGATACGCAGTATTTT. Translation gives CSAGLAGDTDTQYF.

As to this clonotype: Without the conserved terminal phenylalanine or tryptophan, this CDR3 likely stems from a read error. The chain joins TRBV28 to TRBJ1-2; D unresolved. The CDR3 spans 14 residues. Trimming stripped 3 bases from V and 0 bases from J, with 8 bases between. Looked up from germline, CDR1 is MDHEN and CDR2 is SYDVKM. The DNA of the CDR3 is TGTGCCAGCAGTTTTGAAGGCTCTAACTATGGCTACACCCTC. Its translation: CASSFEGSNYGYTL.